These 29 T cell receptor beta chains came from one sample sequenced in a study of blood T cell repertoires in COVID-19 (dated by TCRdb to 2018 to 2020). The protocol used for the library was the immunoSEQ multiplex PCR assay. TCRdb's version of the immuneACCESS table is confined to in-frame rearrangements and falls short of the full clone set. An unresolved V gene accounts for under half of the shortfall where checked; the remainder is of unknown origin. This sample holds more than 300,000 clones; more than 75% were observed only once. The biggest ten clones account for more than 9% of the sample. Sequencing was carried out using peripheral blood. The receptor source for this set is a woman aged 25 to 39 with COVID-19, enrolled during active disease.

V is TRBV6-5 and J is TRBJ1-1; a possible D gene is TRBD1 (5 bases). The CDR3 loop spans 12 amino acids. From germline, CDR1 is MNHEY and CDR2 SVGAGI. V lost 6 bases and J 6 bases, leaving 11 bases between the germline ends. The CDR3 DNA is TGTGCCAGCAGGGCGGGGCTCGCTGAAGCTTTCTTT. Protein: CASRAGLAEAFF.

The genes are TRBV3-1 (or the pseudogene TRBV3-2) and TRBJ1-1, with D perhaps TRBD1 (5 bases). The CDR3 contains 14 residues. Germline V gene lookup returns CDR1 LGHDT and CDR2 YNNKEL (reference sequence). Trimming pared 1 base from V and 11 bases from J, leaving 17 bases between. The CDR3 coding sequence is TGTGCCAGCAGCCAAGGGGTAGGGGTCGGTGAGGCTTTCTTT. Translating gives CASSQGVGVGEAFF.

The gene calls are TRBV2 and TRBJ2-7; 10 bases are shared with TRBD2. V lost 1 base, J lost 2 bases, and 5 bases stayed unmatched. CDR3 length: 16 residues. Germline loops: CDR1 SNHLY, CDR2 FYNNEI. CDR3 coding DNA: TGTGCCAGCAGTGAAGGGCTAGCGGGAGACCCCTACGAGCAGTACTTC. Residues: CASSEGLAGDPYEQYF.

The chain joins TRBV4-1 to TRBJ1-3; D call uncertain. CDR1 and CDR2 from the germline V gene are MGHRA and YSYEKL. This CDR3 is 13 amino acids long. V lost 7 bases to trimming and J lost 1 base, with 8 bases between them. In DNA form, the CDR3 reads TGCGCCAGCACCCCAGGATCTGGAAACACCATATATTTT. Its translation: CASTPGSGNTIYF.

The chain combines TRBV15 with TRBJ2-5; tentative D call: TRBD2 (5 bases). The CDR3 is made up of 15 amino acids. Trimming took 0 bases from V and 4 from J, leaving 12 bases between them. The germline V gene has CDR1 LNHNV and CDR2 YYDKDF (reference sequence). CDR3: CATSRDRGSGETQYF. The DNA of the CDR3 is TGTGCCACCAGCAGAGATAGAGGGAGTGGAGAGACCCAGTACTTC. The complete variable domain, with remaining parts taken from reference TRBV15 and TRBJ2-5, reads DAMVIQNPRYQVTQFGKPVTLSCSQTLNHNVMYWYQQKSSQAPKLLFHYYDKDFNNEADTPDNFQSRRPNTSFCFLDIRSPGLGDTAMYLCATSRDRGSGETQYFGPGTRLLVL.

V and J are TRBV7-9 and TRBJ2-1, with D perhaps matching TRBD2 (6 bases). Germline V gene lookup returns CDR1 SEHNR and CDR2 FQNEAQ (reference sequence). Trimming left V 5 bases short and J 9 bases short, with 8 bases between. The CDR3 is made up of 11 amino acids. This chain's CDR3 is CASSSSGEQFF. The CDR3 DNA reads as TGTGCCAGCAGCAGTAGCGGTGAGCAGTTCTTC.

CDR3 sequence reads: CASSQRGTGPTGELFF. DNA of the CDR3: TGCGCCAGCAGCCAAAGAGGGACAGGACCCACCGGGGAGCTGTTTTTT. V is TRBV4-1 and J is TRBJ2-2, with 8 nucleotides matching TRBD1. J was trimmed by 4 bases and V by 2 bases; bases with no gene match: 6. The germline V gene has CDR1 MGHRA and CDR2 YSYEKL. The CDR3 totals 16 residues.

V is TRBV6-2 or TRBV6-3 and J is TRBJ1-1, with TRBD1 matching over 8 bases. V was pared by 0 bases and J by 1 base, with 7 bases of the junction left unmatched. The CDR3 sequence is 17 residues long. Germline values: CDR1 MNHEY, CDR2 SVGEGT. For the CDR3, the DNA is TGTGCCAGCAGTTACTCGAGGACAGGGAGGGAGAACACTGAAGCTTTCTTT. This gives the protein CASSYSRTGRENTEAFF.

The V call is TRBV9, the J call TRBJ1-1, with D perhaps TRBD1 (5 bases). CDR3 length equals 13 residues. Trimming took 0 bases from V and 4 from J, leaving 7 bases between them. CDR1 SGDLS and CDR2 YYNGEE come from the germline V gene. In nucleotides, the CDR3 is TGTGCCAGCAGCGTAGGCAGGGTCACTGAAGCTTTCTTT. It translates to CASSVGRVTEAFF.

V gene TRBV4-2 combines with J gene TRBJ1-2, with D hard to call. This CDR3 has 17 residues. Trimming removed 0 bases at V and 8 bases at J, with 22 bases between. Germline CDR1 LGHNA, CDR2 YNFKEQ. The CDR3 sequence: CASSQEWGNRGRGGYTF. In DNA form, the CDR3 reads TGTGCCAGCAGCCAAGAGTGGGGAAATCGGGGTCGGGGAGGCTACACCTTC.

This chain connects TRBV27 to TRBJ2-3, with a weak D call TRBD2 (5 bases). Deletions cut 6 bases from V and 4 bases from J, with 8 bases between. This CDR3 is 12 amino acids long. Per germline, CDR1 MNHEY and CDR2 SMNVEV (reference sequence). The CDR3 loop is CASSRGADTQYF. CDR3 coding DNA: TGTGCCAGCAGCCGGGGTGCAGATACGCAGTATTTT.

The chain joins TRBV7-9 to TRBJ2-2; 10 nucleotides agree with TRBD2. The CDR3 extends over 15 amino acids. V trimming: 3 bases; J trimming: 7 bases; junction bases outside the gene matches: 5. Germline V gene lookup returns CDR1 SEHNR and CDR2 FQNEAQ (reference sequence). CDR3 loop: CASSLSGRADGELFF. CDR3 DNA sequence: TGTGCCAGCAGCTTGAGCGGGAGGGCCGACGGGGAGCTGTTTTTT. Using reference TRBV7-9 and TRBJ2-2 for the parts outside the CDR3, the full variable domain is DTGVSQNPRHKITKRGQNVTFRCDPISEHNRLYWYRQTLGQGPEFLTYFQNEAQLEKSRLLSDRFSAERPKGSFSTLEIQRTEQGDSAMYLCASSLSGRADGELFFGEGSRLTVL.

The V and J genes are TRBV12-5 and TRBJ2-1; D perhaps matches TRBD1 (6 bases). CDR1 LGHNT and CDR2 FRNRAP come from the germline V gene. The CDR3 has 13 residues. V was shortened by 6 bases and J by 4 bases, with 10 bases between the two germline ends. The CDR3 DNA reads TGTGCTAGTGGCCAGGGGAAGTACAATGAGCAGTTCTTC. Protein: CASGQGKYNEQFF.

This chain connects TRBV27 to TRBJ2-1; 7 positions agree with TRBD1. V dropped 3 bases and J dropped 6; count of bases not matched to a gene: 17. The CDR3 totals 18 residues. The germline gives CDR1 MNHEY, CDR2 SMNVEV (reference sequence). Here the CDR3 reads CASSLAAPLTGLGNEQFF. The DNA for the CDR3 is TGTGCCAGCAGTTTGGCGGCGCCGCTGACAGGGTTGGGCAATGAGCAGTTCTTC.

J is TRBJ2-1 and V is TRBV27; 14 bases align to TRBD2. With 2 bases clipped from V and 7 bases from J, the junction kept 1 base outside the gene matches. The CDR3 is 15 amino acids. Germline V lookup: CDR1 MNHEY, CDR2 SMNVEV (reference sequence). The chain's CDR3 is CASSLGTSGGNEQFF. The CDR3 nucleotides are TGTGCCAGCAGTTTAGGGACTAGCGGGGGAAATGAGCAGTTCTTC.

This chain links TRBV28 with TRBJ1-2; 9 positions match TRBD1. V trimming: 1 base; J trimming: 1 base; junction bases outside the gene matches: 7. The length of the CDR3 is 17 residues. Germline V gene lookup returns CDR1 MDHEN and CDR2 SYDVKM. CDR3 protein: CASSLFGGTGRNYGYTF. In nucleotides, the CDR3 is TGTGCCAGCAGTTTATTTGGGGGGACAGGGCGTAACTATGGCTACACCTTC.

The chain joins TRBV28 to TRBJ2-2; 8 nucleotides line up with TRBD1. The CDR3 spans 13 residues. CDR1 is MDHEN and CDR2 is SYDVKM in the germline V gene. Trimming removed 6 bases from V and 12 bases from J; junction bases left unmatched: 9. This CDR3 reads CASRRIAGGQLFF. The CDR3 DNA is TGTGCCAGCAGGAGAATCGCAGGGGGCCAGCTGTTTTTT.

This clone turned up a few times. The V call is TRBV6-5, the J call TRBJ1-3; 7 bases align to TRBD1. This CDR3 comprises 16 residues. The germline gives CDR1 MNHEY, CDR2 SVGAGI. Unmatched junction bases numbered 9, after V lost 3 bases and J lost 4 bases. The CDR3 sequence: CASSYRFQGEGNTIYF. The CDR3 nucleotides are TGTGCCAGCAGTTATCGTTTCCAGGGGGAGGGAAACACCATATATTTT.

The table lists this clone with a few counts. The chain carries TRBV27 and TRBJ2-7; no clear D. Trimming took 3 bases from V and 2 from J, leaving 8 bases between them. Germline values: CDR1 MNHEY, CDR2 SMNVEV (reference sequence). This CDR3 comprises 13 residues. The CDR3 bases are TGTGCCAGCAGTTTCAACCGAGCCTACGAGCAGTACTTC. It codes for CASSFNRAYEQYF.

This chain links TRBV5-5 with TRBJ2-1; 8 bases are a match to TRBD2. The V and J ends lost 3 bases and 5 bases, in that order; junction bases with no gene match: 7. Per germline, CDR1 SGHKS and CDR2 YYEKEE (reference sequence). The CDR3 sequence is 15 residues long. In DNA form, the CDR3 reads TGTGCCAGCAGCTACCCGGGGGGGCGGGACAATGAGCAGTTCTTC. Protein sequence: CASSYPGGRDNEQFF.

In its sample, this clone was seen a few times. The genes are TRBV19 and TRBJ1-5; possibly TRBD1 for D (6 bases). This CDR3 is built from 14 residues. The V gene's germline CDR1 is LNHDA and CDR2 SQIVND (reference sequence). Trimming removed 5 bases from V and 7 bases from J, with 15 bases in between. The CDR3 loop reads CASSPGVGQQPQHF. The CDR3 coding sequence is TGTGCCAGTAGTCCAGGGGTAGGCCAACAGCCCCAGCATTTT.

The J gene is TRBJ2-7, the V gene TRBV2; D uncertain. V was cut by 8 bases and J by 4 bases, with 9 bases left in between. The germline gives CDR1 SNHLY, CDR2 FYNNEI. This CDR3 spans 11 amino acids. CDR3 protein: CASQMEYEQYF. In DNA, the CDR3 is TGTGCCAGCCAAATGGAGTACGAGCAGTACTTC.

J is TRBJ2-4 and V is TRBV13; a weak D match, TRBD2 (7 bases). The germline CDR1 and CDR2 sequences are PRHDT and FYEKMQ (reference sequence). The CDR3 loop spans 17 amino acids. V was pared by 5 bases and J by 4 bases, with 21 bases between. The CDR3 region has the DNA TGTGCCAGCAGCCTCCGGGGGCGGCGGGAGAGAAAAAACATTCAGTACTTC. It specifies CASSLRGRRERKNIQYF. The full variable domain, with the rest looked up from reference TRBV13 and TRBJ2-4, is AAGVIQSPRHLIKEKRETATLKCYPIPRHDTVYWYQQGPGQDPQFLISFYEKMQSDKGSIPDRFSAQQFSDYHSELNMSSLELGDSALYFCASSLRGRRERKNIQYFGAGTRLSVL.

This clone was picked up many times. The chain employs TRBV27 and TRBJ1-2; TRBD1 is a possible D gene (5 bases). Germline-derived CDR1 and CDR2 are MNHEY and SMNVEV (reference sequence). V was pared by 2 bases and J by 1 base, with 11 bases between. CDR3 length: 15 residues. CDR3 in DNA: TGTGCCAGCAGTTTACAGGGATACGGTAACTATGGCTACACCTTC. Encoded protein: CASSLQGYGNYGYTF.

This clone was counted a few times. The V gene is TRBV4-2, the J gene TRBJ2-7; 8 bases are shared with TRBD2. This CDR3 region has 16 residues. CDR1 is LGHNA, CDR2 YNFKEQ, per germline. With 0 bases clipped from V and 2 bases from J, the junction kept 6 bases outside the gene matches. The CDR3 bases are TGTGCCAGCAGCCAAGATGACGGGAGGGCCACCTACGAGCAGTACTTC. It specifies CASSQDDGRATYEQYF.

The chain is built from TRBV29-1 and TRBJ2-1; D is unclear. V was shortened by 1 base and J by 0 bases, with 10 bases between the two germline ends. This CDR3 has 15 amino acids. Germline V gene lookup returns CDR1 SQVTM and CDR2 ANQGSEA. CDR3 DNA: TGCAGCGTTGAAGGCGTCGCCTCCTCCTACAATGAGCAGTTCTTC. Its protein is CSVEGVASSYNEQFF.

V gene TRBV5-1 combines with J gene TRBJ1-1; D is unclear. Per the germline V gene, CDR1 is SGHRS and CDR2 is YFSETQ. Trimming pared 0 bases from V and 1 base from J, leaving 7 bases between. The CDR3 totals 14 residues. The CDR3 DNA reads TGCGCCAGCAGCTTGGCCGCAGGGAACACTGAAGCTTTCTTT. This translates into CASSLAAGNTEAFF.

The chain has TRBV6-2 or TRBV6-3 and TRBJ2-7, with 7 bases that match TRBD2. Germline V gives CDR1 MNHEY, CDR2 SVGEGT. CDR3 length equals 17 residues. V lost 0 bases and J lost 0; bases outside the gene matches: 8. Written as DNA, the CDR3 is TGTGCCAGCAGTTACTCCCTAGGGCGGGAGACCTCCTACGAGCAGTACTTC. This gives the protein CASSYSLGRETSYEQYF.

The DNA for the CDR3 is TGTGCCAGCAGCTCCCGACTAGCGGGAATGGAAGATACGCAGTATTTT. Encoded protein: CASSSRLAGMEDTQYF. This chain uses TRBV7-9 with TRBJ2-3, with TRBD2 matching over 11 bases. Germline loops: CDR1 SEHNR, CDR2 FQNEAQ (reference sequence). This CDR3 is built from 16 residues. Trimming at V came to 4 bases and at J to 5 bases, leaving 8 bases not matched to a gene.